A single sample gave rise to the 20 T cell receptor beta chains below, sequenced in a study of tissue T cells after allogeneic stem cell transplantation. Here immunoSEQ multiplex PCR was the method, and the copy in TCRdb shows in-frame clones only, minus some. Of 9,500 to 15,000 clones in the sample, about 73% were seen once. The specimen was tissue from the right colon, collected at autopsy. The receptors stem from a woman aged 18 to 49 with breast cancer.

The gene calls are TRBV5-4 and TRBJ2-7; D might be TRBD2 (6 bases). Germline V CDR1 and CDR2: SGHNT, YYREEE (reference sequence). This CDR3 region has 13 residues. V lost 2 bases, J lost 2 bases, and 8 bases lay in between. As DNA, the CDR3 is TGTGCCAGCAGCTTCACTAGCACCTACGAGCAGTACTTC. This codes for CASSFTSTYEQYF.

This chain uses TRBV24-1 with TRBJ1-5, with D perhaps matching TRBD1 (5 bases). Germline V gives CDR1 KGHDR, CDR2 SFDVKD. The CDR3 runs 14 residues. V was trimmed by 4 bases and J by 6 bases, leaving 12 bases between them. CDR3 sequence (DNA): TGTGCCACCAGTGAATCAGGGAAGCGTCAGCCCCAGCATTTT. Amino acids: CATSESGKRQPQHF.

The chain uses TRBV30 and TRBJ2-3; the match to TRBD2 covers 7 bases. In germline, CDR1 is GTSNPN, CDR2 SVGIG (reference sequence). The CDR3 covers 17 residues. Losses at the gene ends were 2 bases for V and 4 bases for J; bases not matched to a gene: 15. The CDR3 sequence is CAWSPPLTSVEADTQYF. CDR3 sequence (DNA): TGTGCCTGGAGTCCACCCCTCACTAGCGTAGAGGCAGATACGCAGTATTTT.

There are a few counts of this clone. This chain links TRBV6-5 with TRBJ2-7, with 9 bases aligning to TRBD1. The CDR3 sequence is 14 residues long. V shed 6 bases, J shed 2 bases, and the junction held 5 bases outside the gene matches. Germline V gene lookup returns CDR1 MNHEY and CDR2 SVGAGI. Written as DNA, the CDR3 is TGTGCCAGCAGGACAGGGGGGGCCCCCTACGAGCAGTACTTC. The encoded protein is CASRTGGAPYEQYF.

V gene TRBV7-8 combines with J gene TRBJ2-7; 7 positions agree with TRBD1. Germline V gene lookup returns CDR1 SGHVS and CDR2 FQNEAQ. The CDR3 length is 14 residues. J was trimmed by 5 bases and V by 4 bases; bases with no gene match: 8. The CDR3 loop is CASSSTTGKDEQYF. Written as DNA, the CDR3 is TGTGCCAGCAGCTCTACGACAGGGAAAGACGAGCAGTACTTC.

Concerning this clone itself: Germline and junction disagree at one end, which may indicate a read error. The chain employs TRBV7-2 and TRBJ2-5; no clear D. The CDR3 totals 12 residues. Germline assignment: CDR1 SGHTA and CDR2 FQGNSA. The CDR3 DNA follows: TGTGCCAGCAGCTCAACTCAAGGGACCCAGTACTTC. This translates into CASSSTQGTQYF.

The chain joins TRBV5-1 to TRBJ2-1, with 7 bases aligning to TRBD2. The CDR3 has 16 amino acids. Trimming cost V 0 bases and J 6 bases; bases outside gene matches: 9. CDR1 is SGHRS, CDR2 YFSETQ, per germline. The CDR3 nucleotides are TGCGCCAGCAGCTTGGGCGAGGCTAGCGGCGGCAATGAGCAGTTCTTC. Amino acids: CASSLGEASGGNEQFF.

This rearrangement joins TRBV4-1 to TRBJ2-7; TRBD2 matches at 7 bases. Looked up from germline, CDR1 is MGHRA and CDR2 is YSYEKL. This CDR3 has 15 residues. The junction had 9 bases not matched to a gene; V was cut back by 0 bases and J by 7 bases. The CDR3 spells CASSQEPGGRGEQYF. The CDR3, as DNA: TGCGCCAGCAGCCAAGAGCCCGGCGGGAGAGGAGAGCAGTACTTC.

The genes are TRBV18 and TRBJ1-5; possible D gene TRBD1, 5 bases. Trimming stripped 3 bases from V and 5 bases from J, with 14 bases between. Germline V gene data show CDR1 as KGHSH and CDR2 as LQKENI. This CDR3 contains 15 residues. Here the CDR3 reads CASSPMDGGDQPQHF. Here the CDR3 DNA reads TGTGCCAGCTCACCGATGGACGGGGGGGATCAGCCCCAGCATTTT.

J is TRBJ2-1 and V is TRBV19; a possible D gene is TRBD2 (5 bases). CDR3 length equals 14 residues. Per the germline V gene, CDR1 is LNHDA and CDR2 is SQIVND (reference sequence). V lost 4 bases and J lost 7, with 14 bases in between. The CDR3: CASSTSAGSNEQFF. CDR3 nucleotides: TGTGCCAGTAGTACCAGCGCTGGGAGTAATGAGCAGTTCTTC.

V gene TRBV4-2 combines with J gene TRBJ1-6, with 7 nucleotides matching TRBD1. CDR3 length: 17 amino acids. Germline V gene data show CDR1 as LGHNA and CDR2 as YNFKEQ. Trimming took 0 bases from V and 4 from J; bases not matched to a gene: 6. The CDR3 loop is CASSQDTAQGYNSPLHF. CDR3 sequence (DNA): TGTGCCAGCAGCCAAGATACCGCACAGGGGTATAATTCACCCCTCCACTTT.

In this sample, this clone turned up once. The chain couples TRBV4-2 to TRBJ2-1; D not certain. Germline V gene data show CDR1 as LGHNA and CDR2 as YNFKEQ. The CDR3 loop spans 16 amino acids. V was pared by 0 bases and J by 0 bases, with 9 bases between. CDR3 nucleotide sequence: TGTGCCAGCAGCCAAGAATCAGGTAGCTCCTACAATGAGCAGTTCTTC. As protein: CASSQESGSSYNEQFF.

CDR3 bases: TGTGCCAGCAGTTACTCGCTCGTGGATACTTATGGCTACACCTTC. Encoded protein: CASSYSLVDTYGYTF. J is TRBJ1-2 and V is TRBV6-6, with D uncertain. V was trimmed by 0 bases and J by 5 bases, leaving 13 bases between them. The germline V gene has CDR1 MNHNY and CDR2 SVGAGI (reference sequence). The length of the CDR3 is 15 residues.

This clone was observed once. The chain carries TRBV21-1 and TRBJ2-5; TRBD1 reflects the table's D call only, with no check against the DNA. TRBV21-1 is a documented pseudogene. The CDR3 consists of 13 residues. In DNA form, the CDR3 reads TGTGCCAGCAGCAAATTATCTGGGGCGACCCAGTACTTC. Translation gives CASSKLSGATQYF.

This clone was observed a handful of times. This chain joins TRBV7-3 and TRBJ2-2, with a possible D match to TRBD1 (6 bases). Trimming removed 2 bases from V and 0 bases from J, with 10 bases in between. Looked up from germline, CDR1 is SGHTA and CDR2 is FQGTGA. This CDR3 is 16 amino acids long. The CDR3 region is CASSLVAGANTGELFF. Written as DNA, the CDR3 is TGTGCCAGCAGCTTAGTGGCAGGGGCGAACACCGGGGAGCTGTTTTTT.

This clone occurred once. The chain couples TRBV19 to TRBJ2-1; tentatively, D is TRBD2 (6 bases). The CDR3 totals 15 residues. Trimming cost V 5 bases and J 10 bases, with 21 bases left between them. The V gene's germline CDR1 is LNHDA and CDR2 SQIVND (reference sequence). In DNA, the CDR3 is TGTGCCAGTAGTGCCCGGAGGGACTCGGGTTCGGAGCAGTTCTTC. It translates to CASSARRDSGSEQFF.

V usage is TRBV6-1 and J usage is TRBJ1-4; D ambiguous. Trimming stripped 3 bases from V and 8 bases from J, with 13 bases between. The CDR3 totals 14 residues. Germline V gives CDR1 MNHNS, CDR2 SASEGT. Here the CDR3 reads CASSDGPGAEKLFF. CDR3 nucleotide sequence: TGTGCCAGCAGTGACGGCCCGGGAGCGGAAAAACTGTTTTTT.

The rearrangement joins TRBV5-4 to TRBJ2-7, with D hard to call. V shed 4 bases and J shed 0 bases, with 5 bases lying between them. There are 12 residues in the CDR3. CDR1 is SGHNT and CDR2 is YYREEE in the germline V gene (reference sequence). This CDR3 is CASSRYSYEQYF. The DNA of the CDR3 is TGTGCCAGCAGCCGTTACTCCTACGAGCAGTACTTC.

A few counts support this clone. V usage is TRBV24-1 and J usage is TRBJ2-3, with 12 bases lining up with TRBD1. The V gene's germline CDR1 is KGHDR and CDR2 SFDVKD. The CDR3 totals 15 residues. V shed 4 bases, J shed 7 bases, and the junction held 5 bases outside the gene matches. CDR3 in DNA: TGTGCCACCAGTGAACCGGGACAGGGGGCATATACGCAGTATTTT. Translation gives CATSEPGQGAYTQYF.

The gene calls are TRBV10-3 and TRBJ2-7; 8 nucleotides line up with TRBD1. The CDR3 spans 15 residues. In germline, CDR1 is ENHRY, CDR2 SYGVKD. J gave up 5 bases and V 0 bases, and 6 bases lay outside the gene matches. This CDR3 reads CAISESRQGANEQYF. CDR3 bases: TGTGCCATCAGTGAGTCGAGGCAGGGGGCCAACGAGCAGTACTTC.